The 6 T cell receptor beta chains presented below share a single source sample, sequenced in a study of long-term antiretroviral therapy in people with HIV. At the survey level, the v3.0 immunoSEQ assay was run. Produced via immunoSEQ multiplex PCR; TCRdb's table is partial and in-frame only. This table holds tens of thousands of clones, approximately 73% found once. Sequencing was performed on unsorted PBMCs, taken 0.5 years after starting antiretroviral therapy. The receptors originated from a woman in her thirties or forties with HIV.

CDR3 nucleotide sequence: TGTGCCAGCAGACCGGGAACAGGGGATAACGAGCAGTACTTC. Its translation is CASRPGTGDNEQYF. The rearrangement uses TRBV7-6 and TRBJ2-7, with TRBD1 identical over 7 bases. Germline CDR1 SGHVS, CDR2 FNYEAQ. J was trimmed by 5 bases and V by 6 bases; bases with no gene match: 10. The CDR3 sequence is 14 residues long.

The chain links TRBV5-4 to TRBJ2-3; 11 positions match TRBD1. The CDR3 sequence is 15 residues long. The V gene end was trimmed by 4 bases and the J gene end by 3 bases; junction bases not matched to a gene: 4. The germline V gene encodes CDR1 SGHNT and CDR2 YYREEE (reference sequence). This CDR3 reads CASSLGTGGTDTQYF. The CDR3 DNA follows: TGTGCCAGCAGCCTCGGGACAGGGGGGACAGATACGCAGTATTTT.

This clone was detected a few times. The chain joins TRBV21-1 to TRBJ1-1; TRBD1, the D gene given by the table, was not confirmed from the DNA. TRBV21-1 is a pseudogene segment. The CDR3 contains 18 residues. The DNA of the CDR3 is TGTGCCAGCAGCAAGATACCGGGACAGGGTACGACGAACACTGAAGCTTTCTTT. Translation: CASSKIPGQGTTNTEAFF.

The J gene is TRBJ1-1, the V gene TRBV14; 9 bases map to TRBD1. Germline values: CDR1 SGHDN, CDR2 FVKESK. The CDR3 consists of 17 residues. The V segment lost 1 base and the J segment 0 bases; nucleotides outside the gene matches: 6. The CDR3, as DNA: TGTGCCAGCAGCCAAGGGACAGGGGTTTTCATGAACACTGAAGCTTTCTTT. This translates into CASSQGTGVFMNTEAFF.

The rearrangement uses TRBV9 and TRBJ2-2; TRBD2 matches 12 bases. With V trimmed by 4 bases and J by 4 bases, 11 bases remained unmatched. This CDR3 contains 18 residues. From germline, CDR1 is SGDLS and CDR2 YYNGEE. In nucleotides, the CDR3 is TGTGCCAGCAGCCCCCGTGATCTAGCGGGGGGGAGCACCGGGGAGCTGTTTTTT. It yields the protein CASSPRDLAGGSTGELFF.

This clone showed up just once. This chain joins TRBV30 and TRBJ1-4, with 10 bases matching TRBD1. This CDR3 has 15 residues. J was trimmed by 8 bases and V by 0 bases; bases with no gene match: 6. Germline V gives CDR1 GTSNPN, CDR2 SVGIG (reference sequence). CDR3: CAWSVAGTGAEKLFF. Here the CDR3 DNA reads TGTGCCTGGAGTGTGGCGGGGACAGGGGCGGAAAAACTGTTTTTT.